These T cell receptor beta chains were read from a single sample in a study of blood T cell repertoires in COVID-19. Assay: immunoSEQ multiplex PCR; the TCRdb copy retains only in-frame clones and omits some. The repertoire consists of about 200,000 clones, with around 90% occurring once and the leading ten covering roughly 1.2%. Source material: PBMCs or T cells enriched from blood (not recorded which). Receptor source: a man between 25 and 39 years old who had recovered from COVID-19. The CDR3 runs from the conserved cysteine through the conserved F or W. A D gene is named only where the DNA matches it firmly. Clone size is not always given. Where it is, it says once, few, many or a class for expanded clones.

d_gene,v_gene,j_gene,abundance,CDR3nt,CDR3aa
.,TRBV7-9,TRBJ2-7,.,TGTGCCAGCAGCCCCATGGGGGGGCTCAACGAGCAGTACTTC,CASSPMGGLNEQYF
TRBD1,TRBV5-1,TRBJ1-6,.,TGCGCCAGCAGCTTATTTTCCCCCCCGGGACAGGGCCTGTTGAGACCCCTCCACTTT,CASSLFSPPGQGLLRPLHF
.,TRBV4-3,TRBJ2-1,once,TGCGCCAGCAGCCAAGGGGCGGGCTCCTACAATGAGCAGTTCTTC,CASSQGAGSYNEQFF
.,TRBV7-9,TRBJ2-5,.,TGTGCCAGCAGCCCCAGCCGGGACATTGTGGAGACCCAGTACTTC,CASSPSRDIVETQYF
.,TRBV13,TRBJ1-2,.,TGTGCCAGCAGCTTTGAGAGGGTGCCTAACGATGGCTACACCTTC,CASSFERVPNDGYTF
TRBD1,TRBV4-2,TRBJ1-4,.,TGTGCCAGCAGCCAAGGTGACAGGGGGCTGGCTGAAAAACTGTTTTTT,CASSQGDRGLAEKLFF
TRBD2,TRBV29-1,TRBJ2-1,.,TGCAGCGGCAAGCGGGAGTGGGGCAACAATGAGCAGTTCTTC,CSGKREWGNNEQFF
TRBD2,TRBV7-7,TRBJ2-2,few,TGTGCTAGCAGCCAAACCGGGACTAGCGTTGTCGGGGAGCTGTTTTTT,CASSQTGTSVVGELFF
TRBD2,TRBV7-2,TRBJ2-7,.,TGTGCCAGCATGCGGGGGGGAAACTCCTACGAGCAGTACTTC,CASMRGGNSYEQYF
TRBD1,TRBV19,TRBJ1-1,.,TGTGCCAGTAGTATTACAGGGGGCACTGAAGCTTTCTTT,CASSITGGTEAFF
.,TRBV6-2/TRBV6-3,TRBJ1-4,.,TGTGCCAGCAGCGAAGTGGGAGGAACTAATGAAAAACTGTTTTTT,CASSEVGGTNEKLFF
TRBD2,TRBV5-1,TRBJ2-3,.,TGCGCCAGCAGCTTTCTAGCGGGGGGCGGAGGGAGCACAGATACGCAGTATTTT,CASSFLAGGGGSTDTQYF
.,TRBV6-5,TRBJ1-5,.,TGTGCCAGCAGTTTCTTAGTGGATCAGCCCCAGCATTTT,CASSFLVDQPQHF
.,TRBV4-1,TRBJ1-1,.,TGCGCCAGCAGCCAAGAATGGAGTGGGTACACTGAAGCTTTCTTT,CASSQEWSGYTEAFF
.,TRBV19,TRBJ1-1,.,TGTGCCAGTAGTATCAAGCCAATCATGAACACTGAAGCTTTCTTT,CASSIKPIMNTEAFF
.,TRBV7-2,TRBJ1-3,once,TGTGCCAGCAGCTTAGGCCGATCAGCTGGAAACACCATATATTTT,CASSLGRSAGNTIYF
TRBD2,TRBV5-7,TRBJ2-1,.,TGTGCCAGCAGCTCCAAGGTGGGGACTAGCGGATATGAGCAGTTCTTC,CASSSKVGTSGYEQFF
.,TRBV27,TRBJ2-1,.,TGTGCCAGCAGTTTAGAGGGCTTAGGCAATGAGCAGTTCTTC,CASSLEGLGNEQFF
TRBD2,TRBV9,TRBJ2-3,.,TGTGCCAGCAGCGTAGAGCCTAGCGGGATCACAGATACGCAGTATTTT,CASSVEPSGITDTQYF
.,TRBV6-6,TRBJ2-5,.,TGTGCCAGCAGTTACGGGGCTCGGGCTGAGACCCAGTACTTC,CASSYGARAETQYF
.,TRBV12-5,TRBJ2-5,.,TGTGCTAGTGGTTTGGAGACGGAGCACCAAGAGACCCAGTACTTC,CASGLETEHQETQYF
TRBD1,TRBV4-2,TRBJ1-1,.,TGTGCCAGCAGCCCAGGGGGCTACGACAGCCTCAACACTGAAGCTTTCTTT,CASSPGGYDSLNTEAFF
.,TRBV7-6,TRBJ2-1,.,TGTGCCAGCAGCTTAGCCGTGGACAGCTCCTACAATGAGCAGTTCTTC,CASSLAVDSSYNEQFF
.,TRBV19,TRBJ2-5,.,TGTGCCAGTAGTGCACGGCGAGGAGAGACCCAGTACTTC,CASSARRGETQYF
.,TRBV9,TRBJ2-1,.,TGTGCCAGCAGCGTAGGCGGCACGATGGGCAATGAGCAGTTCTTC,CASSVGGTMGNEQFF
TRBD1,TRBV4-3,TRBJ2-7,.,TGCGCCAGCAGCCAAGGGGGACAGGGGGTATACGAGCAGTACTTC,CASSQGGQGVYEQYF
TRBD1,TRBV13,TRBJ1-1,once,TGTGCCAGCAGCTTGACAGGGTTTGTAGGGACTGAAGCTTTCTTT,CASSLTGFVGTEAFF
TRBD1,TRBV6-5,TRBJ2-7,.,TGTGCCAGCAGCCGGACAGGGCGAGAGCAGTACTTC,CASSRTGREQYF
.,TRBV5-1,TRBJ2-3,.,TGCGCCAGCAGCTCAGTGACAGATACGCAGTATTTT,CASSSVTDTQYF
.,TRBV11-2,TRBJ1-5,.,TGTGCCAGCAGCTTGAGGGGCAATCAGCCCCAGCATTTT,CASSLRGNQPQHF
.,TRBV7-8,TRBJ2-2,.,TGTGCCAGCAGCCAACTATCCGGGGAGCTGTTTTTT,CASSQLSGELFF
.,TRBV5-1,TRBJ2-2,.,TGCGCCAGCAGCTTGCAAGGGGCCGGGGAGCTGTTTTTT,CASSLQGAGELFF
TRBD1,TRBV9,TRBJ1-1,.,TGTGCCAGCAGCGTAAACCGGGACAGGGAGAACACTGAAGCTTTCTTT,CASSVNRDRENTEAFF
.,TRBV5-4,TRBJ2-3,.,TGTGCCATCGAGGTCAGCACGAATACGCAGTATTTT,CAIEVSTNTQYF
.,TRBV6-6,TRBJ2-7,.,TGTGCCAGCAGTACCATACAGGGTTCGGCGAGCGAGCAGTACTTC,CASSTIQGSASEQYF
.,TRBV24-1,TRBJ2-3,.,TGTGCCACCAGTCCTTTAGCGGAGAACACAGATACGCAGTATTTT,CATSPLAENTDTQYF
.,TRBV6-5,TRBJ2-3,.,TGTGCCAGCAGTCCGCCCGACAGAACATATACGCAGTATTTT,CASSPPDRTYTQYF
.,TRBV11-3,TRBJ2-5,.,TGTGCCAGCAGCCCAGGTTCGCAAGAGACCCAGTACTTC,CASSPGSQETQYF
.,TRBV4-1,TRBJ2-7,.,TGCGCCAGCAGCCAAGTCACCCCCCGACAGGCCCTGGGCTACGAGCAGTACTTC,CASSQVTPRQALGYEQYF
.,TRBV19,TRBJ2-4,.,TGTGCCAGTAGTATCTCTTCAGTAGCCAAAAACATTCAGTACTTC,CASSISSVAKNIQYF
TRBD1,TRBV15,TRBJ1-3,.,TGTGCCACCAGCGGCGGGACAGGGGGAAACACCATATATTTT,CATSGGTGGNTIYF
.,TRBV27,TRBJ2-7,.,TGTGCCAGCGGCGGGGCTTTCTCCTACGAGCAGTACTTC,CASGGAFSYEQYF
.,TRBV27,TRBJ1-4,.,TGTGCCAGCAGTTTATCGGGCAGGGTGGGGTTCGAAAAACTGTTTTTT,CASSLSGRVGFEKLFF
TRBD1,TRBV6-5,TRBJ2-6,.,TGTGCCAGCAGCGGGGACAGGGCTGGGGCCAACGTCCTGACTTTC,CASSGDRAGANVLTF
.,TRBV19,TRBJ2-5,.,TGTGCCAGTAGTATGGGCAGGTCAAAAGAGACCCAGTACTTC,CASSMGRSKETQYF
TRBD1,TRBV9,TRBJ1-3,.,TGTGCCAGCAGCCCGGAAACAGGGGGAAGCTCTGGAAACACCATATATTTT,CASSPETGGSSGNTIYF
.,TRBV19,TRBJ2-4,.,TGTGCCAGTAGTCTGTGGCCCCCTGTAGCCAAAAACATTCAGTACTTC,CASSLWPPVAKNIQYF
.,TRBV5-4,TRBJ1-3,.,TGTGCCAGCAGCTTGGACAGGGCTGGAAACACCATATATTTT,CASSLDRAGNTIYF
.,TRBV2,TRBJ1-2,.,TGTGCCAGCAGTGCCCCTCCAGGGAACCCATCGGATGGCTACACCTTC,CASSAPPGNPSDGYTF
.,TRBV5-5,TRBJ1-5,.,TGTGCCAGCAGCTTACAGGGTCAGGGCCAGCCCCAGCATTTT,CASSLQGQGQPQHF
TRBD1,TRBV5-5,TRBJ2-7,.,TGTGCCAGCAGCTTGGACGACAGGGTGTACGAGCAGTACTTC,CASSLDDRVYEQYF
.,TRBV6-5,TRBJ1-5,.,TGTGCCAGCGGAGTTAATCAGCCCCAGCATTTT,CASGVNQPQHF